This TCR beta chain was recorded in a study of T cell responses to AZD1222 COVID-19 vaccine. General study findings and limits: Scientists sampled the repertoires only once the peak T cell response had passed. The donors showed a predominance of white British ancestry and of females, with possible underestimation of clonal diversity. Just 5 to 7 people given AZD1222 tested seropositive at baseline.

V was shortened by 5 bases and J by 2 bases, with 17 bases between the two germline ends. Looked up from germline, CDR1 is SGHRS and CDR2 is YFSETQ. The CDR3 loop spans 15 amino acids. Generated by immunoSEQ multiplex PCR, the TCRdb table keeps only in-frame clones and is missing some. The sample yields 150,000 or so clones, roughly 90% seen once. With respect to this clone: Its target is unknown.

Source: peripheral blood, taken on day 0 of AZD1222 vaccination. The chain employs TRBV5-1 and TRBJ2-7; no reliable D call. This receptor was obtained from an adult in good health. DNA of the CDR3: TGCGCCAGCAGTCTCCGGACCTCCTTCCCCTACGAGCAGTACTTC. Its protein product is CASSLRTSFPYEQYF.